The following is a T cell receptor beta chain sequence with its context. The data originate from a study of blood T cell repertoires in COVID-19. Study-wide background: The United States, Italy and Spain supplied acute and convalescent COVID-19 samples. T cells, B-cell-depleted T cells, or PBMCs provided the cDNA or gDNA that served as material.

CDR1 is SNHLY, CDR2 FYNNEI, per germline. Trimming shortened V by 7 bases and J by 2 bases, and 11 bases separated the two germline ends. The CDR3 runs 13 residues. Sequencing used immunoSEQ multiplex PCR; TCRdb keeps in-frame clones, though not all of them. This sample has about 160,000 clones, with 70% to 85% found just once. The sample taken for sequencing was peripheral blood. The genes are TRBV2 and TRBJ2-5; D not resolved. This clonotype was sampled from a woman aged 80 or over with acute or convalescent COVID-19. The CDR3 protein is CASILGRQETQYF. As DNA, the CDR3 is TGTGCCAGCATCCTGGGCAGGCAAGAGACCCAGTACTTC.